One T cell receptor beta chain is described in this entry. Its specificity is unknown. The data belong to a study of cytomegalovirus exposure and HLA in healthy donors. Study conclusions and caveats: Under in vitro conditions, a few CMV-associated chains were confirmed as specific for CMV antigens. Researchers reported in a later analysis that a missense DCLRE1C variant was tied to TCR beta V- and J-gene trimming. Accurate predictions that matched the HLA-A and HLA-B alleles of most subjects were reportedly made from TCR beta sequences. Cytomegalovirus status was reportedly diagnosed by the classifier with high sensitivity and specificity.

Germline V gene data show CDR1 as SGHVS and CDR2 as FQNEAQ. The CDR3 runs to 15 residues. This PCR relied on a set of 60 Vbeta primers and 13 Jbeta primers. TCRdb keeps only in-frame clones here, not all; method: immunoSEQ multiplex PCR. The sample records fewer than 30,000 clones, roughly 60% being singletons. The V gene is TRBV7-8, the J gene TRBJ2-2; 9 nucleotides align to TRBD2. Sequenced: PBMCs. This receptor was taken from a male donor in good health and CMV-seropositive. The CDR3 is CAGGASGAGTGELFF. As DNA, the CDR3 is TGTGCTGGCGGGGCTAGCGGGGCGGGAACCGGGGAGCTGTTTTTT.